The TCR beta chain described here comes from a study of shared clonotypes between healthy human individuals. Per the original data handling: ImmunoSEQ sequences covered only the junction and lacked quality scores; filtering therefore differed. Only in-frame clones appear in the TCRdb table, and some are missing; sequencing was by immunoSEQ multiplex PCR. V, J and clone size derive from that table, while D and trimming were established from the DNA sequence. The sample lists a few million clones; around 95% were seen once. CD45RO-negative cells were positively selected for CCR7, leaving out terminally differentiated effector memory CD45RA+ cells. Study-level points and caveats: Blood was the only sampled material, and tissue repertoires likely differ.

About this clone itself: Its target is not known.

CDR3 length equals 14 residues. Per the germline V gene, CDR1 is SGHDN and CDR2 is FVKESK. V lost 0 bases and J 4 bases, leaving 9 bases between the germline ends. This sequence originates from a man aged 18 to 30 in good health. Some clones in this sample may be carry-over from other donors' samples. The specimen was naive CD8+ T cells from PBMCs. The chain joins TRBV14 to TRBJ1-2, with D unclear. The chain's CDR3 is CASSQEGGIYGYTF. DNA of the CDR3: TGTGCCAGCAGCCAAGAGGGAGGAATCTATGGCTACACCTTC.